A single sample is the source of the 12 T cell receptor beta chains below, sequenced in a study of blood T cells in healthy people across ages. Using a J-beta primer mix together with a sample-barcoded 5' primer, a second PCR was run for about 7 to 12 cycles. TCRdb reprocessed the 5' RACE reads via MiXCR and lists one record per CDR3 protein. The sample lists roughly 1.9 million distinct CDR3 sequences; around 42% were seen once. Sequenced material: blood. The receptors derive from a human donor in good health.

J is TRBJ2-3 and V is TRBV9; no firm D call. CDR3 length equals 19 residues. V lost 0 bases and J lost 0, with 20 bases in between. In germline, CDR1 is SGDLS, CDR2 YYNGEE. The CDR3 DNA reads TGTGCCAGCAGCGTAGCTCAGTTATTCGGGCCCGCTAGCACAGATACGCAGTATTTT. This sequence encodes CASSVAQLFGPASTDTQYF. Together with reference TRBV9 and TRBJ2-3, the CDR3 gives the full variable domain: DSGVTQTPKHLITATGQRVTLRCSPRSGDLSVYWYQQSLDQGLQFLIQYYNGEERAKGNILERFSAQQFPDLHSELNLSSLELGDSALYFCASSVAQLFGPASTDTQYFGPGTRLTVL.

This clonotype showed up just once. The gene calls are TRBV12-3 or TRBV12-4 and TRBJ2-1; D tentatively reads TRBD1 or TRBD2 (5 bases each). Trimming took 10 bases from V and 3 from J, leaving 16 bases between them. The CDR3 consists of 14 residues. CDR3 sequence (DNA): TGTGCCATAGCTACCCGAGGGGACTACAATGAGCAGTTCTTC. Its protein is CAIATRGDYNEQFF.

CDR3 bases: TGCAGTGCTGGGACATCTACCTACGAGCAGTACTTC. This sequence encodes CSAGTSTYEQYF. V and J are TRBV20-1 and TRBJ2-4; D might be TRBD1 (6 bases). Near its end, the DNA agrees better with TRBJ2-7, so the J call may be wrong. CDR1 is DFQATT and CDR2 is SNEGSKA in the germline V gene (reference sequence). The CDR3 has 12 residues.

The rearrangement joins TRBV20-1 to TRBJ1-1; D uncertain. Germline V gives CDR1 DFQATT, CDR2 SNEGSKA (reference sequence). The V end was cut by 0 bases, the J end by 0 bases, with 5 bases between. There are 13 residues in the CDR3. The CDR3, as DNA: TGCAGTGCTAGAGAATTAATGAACACTGAAGCTTTCTTT. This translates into CSARELMNTEAFF.

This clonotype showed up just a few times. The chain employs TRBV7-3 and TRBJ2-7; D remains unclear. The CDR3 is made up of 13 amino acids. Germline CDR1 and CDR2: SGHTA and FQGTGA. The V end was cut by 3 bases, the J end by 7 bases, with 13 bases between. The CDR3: CASSFIPGREQYF. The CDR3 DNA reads TGTGCCAGCAGCTTCATCCCCGGGCGGGAGCAGTACTTC.

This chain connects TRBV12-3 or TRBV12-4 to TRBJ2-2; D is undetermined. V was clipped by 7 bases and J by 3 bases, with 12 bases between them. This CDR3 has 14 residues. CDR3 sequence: CASTKGSYTGELFF. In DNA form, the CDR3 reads TGTGCCAGCACCAAGGGCAGTTACACCGGGGAGCTGTTTTTT.

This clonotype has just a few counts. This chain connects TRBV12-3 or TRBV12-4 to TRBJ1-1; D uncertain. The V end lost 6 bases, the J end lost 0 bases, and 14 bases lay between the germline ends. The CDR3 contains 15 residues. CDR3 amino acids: CASSPLPDMNTEAFF. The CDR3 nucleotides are TGTGCCAGCAGCCCATTGCCCGATATGAACACTGAAGCTTTCTTT.

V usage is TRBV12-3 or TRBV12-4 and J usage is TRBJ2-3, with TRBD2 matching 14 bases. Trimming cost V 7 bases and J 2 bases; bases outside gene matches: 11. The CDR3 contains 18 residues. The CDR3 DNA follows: TGTGCCAGCACCTTGGGACTAGCGGGGGCTAGGTACACAGATACGCAGTATTTT. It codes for CASTLGLAGARYTDTQYF.

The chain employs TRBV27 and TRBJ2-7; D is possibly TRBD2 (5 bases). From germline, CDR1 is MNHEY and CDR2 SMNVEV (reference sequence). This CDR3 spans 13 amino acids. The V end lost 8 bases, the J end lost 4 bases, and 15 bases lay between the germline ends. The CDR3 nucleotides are TGTGCCAGCGCCCCGATACGGGGTTACGAGCAGTACTTC. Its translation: CASAPIRGYEQYF.

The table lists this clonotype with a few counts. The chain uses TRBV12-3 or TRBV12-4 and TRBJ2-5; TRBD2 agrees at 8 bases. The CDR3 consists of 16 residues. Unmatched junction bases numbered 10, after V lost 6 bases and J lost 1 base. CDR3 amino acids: CASRTSYLAGQETQYF. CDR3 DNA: TGTGCCAGCAGGACTTCGTACCTAGCGGGCCAAGAGACCCAGTACTTC.

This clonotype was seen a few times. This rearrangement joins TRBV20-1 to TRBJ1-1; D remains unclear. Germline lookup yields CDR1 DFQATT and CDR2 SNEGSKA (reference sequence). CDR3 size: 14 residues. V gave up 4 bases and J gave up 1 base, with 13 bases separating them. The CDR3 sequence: CSAIVTRTNTEAFF. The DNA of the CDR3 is TGCAGTGCTATCGTAACAAGGACGAACACTGAAGCTTTCTTT.

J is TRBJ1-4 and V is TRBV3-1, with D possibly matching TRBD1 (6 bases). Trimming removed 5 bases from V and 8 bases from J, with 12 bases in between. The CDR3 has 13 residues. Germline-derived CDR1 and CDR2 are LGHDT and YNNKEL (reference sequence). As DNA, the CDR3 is TGTGCCAGCAGCTTCGTTGGACAGGAAAAACTGTTTTTT. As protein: CASSFVGQEKLFF. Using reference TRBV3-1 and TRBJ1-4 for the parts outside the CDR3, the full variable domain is DTAVSQTPKYLVTQMGNDKSIKCEQNLGHDTMYWYKQDSKKFLKIMFSYNNKELIINETVPNRFSPKSPDKAHLNLHINSLELGDSAVYFCASSFVGQEKLFFGSGTQLSVL.